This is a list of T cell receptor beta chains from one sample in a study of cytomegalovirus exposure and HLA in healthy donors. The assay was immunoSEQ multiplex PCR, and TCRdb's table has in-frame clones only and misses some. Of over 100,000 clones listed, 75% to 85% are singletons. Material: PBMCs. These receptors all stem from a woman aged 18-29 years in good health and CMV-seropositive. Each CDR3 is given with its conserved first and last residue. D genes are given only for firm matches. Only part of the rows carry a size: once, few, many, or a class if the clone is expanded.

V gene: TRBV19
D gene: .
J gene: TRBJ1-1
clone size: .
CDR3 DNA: TGTGCCAGTAGTATTGGCCTGTTCGGAGGAGCTTTCTTT
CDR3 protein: CASSIGLFGGAFF

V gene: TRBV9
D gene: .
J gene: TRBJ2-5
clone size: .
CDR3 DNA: TGTGCCAGCAGCGTAGCACTAGAAGAGACCCAGTACTTC
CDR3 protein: CASSVALEETQYF

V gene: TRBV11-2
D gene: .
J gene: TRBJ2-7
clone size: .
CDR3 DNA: TGTGCCAGCAGCCTAGCCGGGACTGGGACCTACGAGCAGTACTTC
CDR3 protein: CASSLAGTGTYEQYF

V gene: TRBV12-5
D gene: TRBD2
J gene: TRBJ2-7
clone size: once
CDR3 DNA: TGTGCTAGTGGTTTGAACCCCACTAGCGGGGGGGCCGCCTACGAGCAGTACTTC
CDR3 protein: CASGLNPTSGGAAYEQYF

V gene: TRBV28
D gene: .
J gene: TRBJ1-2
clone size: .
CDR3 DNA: TGTGCCAGTCAACTCCCCCAGGGCGACTATGGCTACACCTTC
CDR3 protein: CASQLPQGDYGYTF

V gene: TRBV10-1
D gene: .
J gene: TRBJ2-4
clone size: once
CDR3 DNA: TGCGCCAGCAGTGAGGACAGTAGAAACATTCAGTACTTC
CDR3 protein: CASSEDSRNIQYF

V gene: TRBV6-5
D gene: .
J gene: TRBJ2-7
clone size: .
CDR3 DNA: TGTGCCAGCAGTTCGGGGAACTACGAGCAGTACTTC
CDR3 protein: CASSSGNYEQYF

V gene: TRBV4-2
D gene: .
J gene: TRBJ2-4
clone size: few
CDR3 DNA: TGTGCCAGCAGCCAAGGTATGGAGAACATTCAGTACTTC
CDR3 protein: CASSQGMENIQYF

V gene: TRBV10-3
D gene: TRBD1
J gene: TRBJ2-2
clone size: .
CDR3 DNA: TGTGCCATCGGACAGGGGAACACCGGGGAGCTGTTTTTT
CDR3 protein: CAIGQGNTGELFF

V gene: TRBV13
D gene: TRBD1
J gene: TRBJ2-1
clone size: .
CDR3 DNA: TGTGCCAGCAGCCGAGGACAGGGGGCAAATGAGCAGTTCTTC
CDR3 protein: CASSRGQGANEQFF

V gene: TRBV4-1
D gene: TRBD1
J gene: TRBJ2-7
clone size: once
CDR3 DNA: TGCGCCAGCAGCCAAGTCTCCGGGACAGGGATCCACGAGCAGTACTTC
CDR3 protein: CASSQVSGTGIHEQYF